Each of the 22 T cell receptor beta chains below was sequenced from the same sample in a study of shared clonotypes between healthy human individuals. TCRdb's table, derived via immunoSEQ multiplex PCR, lists solely in-frame clones and lacks some. This table has a few million clones, around 93% appearing once. In the naive CD8 group, cells lacked CD45RO and were positively selected for CCR7, so terminally differentiated effector memory CD45RA+ cells were left out. The source material was naive CD8+ T cells from PBMCs. Source of these receptors: a man between 18 and 29 years old in good health. Some clones in this sample may be carry-over from other donors' samples.

The V and J genes are TRBV4-1 and TRBJ2-3; maybe TRBD1 (5 bases). The ends were cut back, 0 bases at V and 2 bases at J, with 9 bases in the middle. The germline V gene has CDR1 MGHRA and CDR2 YSYEKL. The CDR3 length is 15 residues. CDR3 DNA sequence: TGCGCCAGCAGCCAAGAGCAGGGCGCCACAGATACGCAGTATTTT. Protein sequence: CASSQEQGATDTQYF.

The gene calls are TRBV28 and TRBJ1-5, with no clear D. V was clipped by 3 bases and J by 3 bases, with 6 bases between them. Germline V CDR1 and CDR2: MDHEN, SYDVKM. The CDR3 consists of 13 residues. CDR3 bases: TGTGCCAGCAGTTTTCCCTACAATCAGCCCCAGCATTTT. It encodes CASSFPYNQPQHF. Complete variable domain (other parts from reference TRBV28 and TRBJ1-5): DVKVTQSSRYLVKRTGEKVFLECVQDMDHENMFWYRQDPGLGLRLIYFSYDVKMKEKGDIPEGYSVSREKKERFSLILESASTNQTSMYLCASSFPYNQPQHFGDGTRLSIL.

A single count supports this clone. V gene TRBV27 combines with J gene TRBJ1-5; maybe TRBD1 (5 bases). The CDR3 is 13 residues long. Per germline, CDR1 MNHEY and CDR2 SMNVEV (reference sequence). V was clipped by 6 bases and J by 6 bases, with 12 bases between them. Here the CDR3 reads CASSGTMSQPQHF. In DNA form, the CDR3 reads TGTGCCAGCAGCGGGACGATGAGTCAGCCCCAGCATTTT.

The chain combines TRBV29-1 with TRBJ2-5; possible D gene TRBD2, 5 bases. Germline CDR1 is SQVTM and CDR2 is ANQGSEA. CDR3 length: 15 amino acids. The V end lost 2 bases, the J end lost 2 bases, and 15 bases lay between the germline ends. The CDR3 DNA is TGCAGCGTTGAAAGGTCGGCTAGCAGACAAGAGACCCAGTACTTC. Protein product: CSVERSASRQETQYF.

This chain connects TRBV30 to TRBJ1-1, with D hard to call. Trimming removed 2 bases at V and 7 bases at J, with 14 bases between. Germline V gene lookup returns CDR1 GTSNPN and CDR2 SVGIG (reference sequence). The CDR3 totals 13 residues. The CDR3 DNA reads as TGTGCCTGGAGTCTCAATCATAGCGATGAAGCTTTCTTT. Translation gives CAWSLNHSDEAFF.

The CDR3 region is CASSLRQANTGELFF. CDR3 bases: TGTGCCAGCAGTTTGCGACAGGCGAACACCGGGGAGCTGTTTTTT. V and J are TRBV28 and TRBJ2-2; D possibly corresponds to TRBD1 (6 bases). Per germline, CDR1 MDHEN and CDR2 SYDVKM. The V gene lost 3 bases and the J gene lost 0 bases, with 8 bases spanning the gap. The CDR3 has 15 residues.

The chain recombines TRBV9 with TRBJ2-3; 7 bases match TRBD1. The CDR3 has 15 amino acids. V was clipped by 4 bases and J by 3 bases; unmatched bases: 8. The germline gives CDR1 SGDLS, CDR2 YYNGEE. The CDR3: CASSLTGRGTDTQYF. Written as DNA, the CDR3 is TGTGCCAGCAGCCTGACAGGGAGAGGTACAGATACGCAGTATTTT.

The chain recombines TRBV27 with TRBJ2-1, with a tentative D call TRBD1 (5 bases). Germline lookup yields CDR1 MNHEY and CDR2 SMNVEV (reference sequence). The CDR3 length is 14 residues. V lost 4 bases and J 8 bases, leaving 15 bases between the germline ends. Here the CDR3 reads CASSSPQWGDEQFF. CDR3 DNA: TGTGCCAGCAGTTCGCCACAGTGGGGCGATGAGCAGTTCTTC.

CDR3 region: CASSIPGSYTDTQYF. CDR3 coding DNA: TGTGCCAGTAGTATCCCCGGCAGTTACACAGATACGCAGTATTTT. The V and J genes are TRBV19 and TRBJ2-3, with no clear D. Germline loops: CDR1 LNHDA, CDR2 SQIVND (reference sequence). Between the trimmed V and J ends, which lost 3 bases and 2 bases, there was a span of 12 bases. The CDR3 length is 15 residues.

The V call is TRBV7-9, the J call TRBJ2-2, with a tentative D call TRBD2 (5 bases). The CDR3 extends over 18 amino acids. Germline V gene data show CDR1 as SEHNR and CDR2 as FQNEAQ (reference sequence). Trimming removed 5 bases at V and 6 bases at J, with 25 bases between. The CDR3 sequence: CASSGPPRTGIDSGELFF. In nucleotides, the CDR3 is TGTGCCAGCAGCGGACCTCCGCGGACGGGAATTGACTCCGGGGAGCTGTTTTTT. Full variable domain (outside the CDR3, taken from reference TRBV7-9 and TRBJ2-2): DTGVSQNPRHKITKRGQNVTFRCDPISEHNRLYWYRQTLGQGPEFLTYFQNEAQLEKSRLLSDRFSAERPKGSFSTLEIQRTEQGDSAMYLCASSGPPRTGIDSGELFFGEGSRLTVL.

The genes are TRBV6-4 and TRBJ2-1; D may match TRBD1 or TRBD2 (5 bases each). Germline V gene data show CDR1 as MRHNA and CDR2 as SNTAGT. V lost 10 bases and J 3 bases, leaving 19 bases between the germline ends. The CDR3 is made up of 15 amino acids. Here the CDR3 reads CATSRRGGLYNEQFF. The CDR3, as DNA: TGTGCCACCTCGAGACGGGGCGGGCTCTACAATGAGCAGTTCTTC.

The chain links TRBV5-1 to TRBJ2-1; TRBD2 aligns across 9 bases. The trim removed 4 bases at V and 6 bases at J, leaving 5 bases unmatched. Germline CDR1 is SGHRS and CDR2 is YFSETQ. The CDR3 extends over 14 amino acids. Here the CDR3 DNA reads TGCGCCAGCAGCATAACTAGCGGGCCCAATGAGCAGTTCTTC. Protein: CASSITSGPNEQFF.

The V call is TRBV7-8, the J call TRBJ2-7; TRBD2 matches 8 bases. This CDR3 region has 13 residues. V lost 7 bases, J lost 7 bases, and 9 bases stayed unmatched. CDR1 and CDR2 (germline): SGHVS, FQNEAQ. The CDR3 region is CASTDILAGEQYF. In DNA, the CDR3 is TGTGCCAGCACCGATATTTTAGCGGGAGAGCAGTACTTC.

This chain links TRBV19 with TRBJ1-1, with a weak D call TRBD1 (5 bases). The CDR3 length is 10 residues. Germline CDR1 is LNHDA and CDR2 is SQIVND (reference sequence). Trimming left V 8 bases short and J 6 bases short, with 7 bases between. The CDR3 DNA reads TGTGCCAGTTTGGGACCTGAAGCTTTCTTT. The encoded protein is CASLGPEAFF.

This clone was counted a single time. The V call is TRBV4-3, the J call TRBJ2-1; 7 bases align to TRBD1. The trim removed 4 bases at V and 0 bases at J, leaving 6 bases unmatched. Germline CDR1 LGHNA, CDR2 YSLEER. The CDR3 consists of 16 residues. CDR3 coding DNA: TGCGCCAGCAGCCTGGAGACAGGGAGCTCCTACAATGAGCAGTTCTTC. Translating gives CASSLETGSSYNEQFF.

The chain recombines TRBV9 with TRBJ2-3, with D perhaps TRBD1 (5 bases). This CDR3 contains 15 residues. Germline CDR1 reads SGDLS; CDR2 reads YYNGEE. V lost 0 bases, J lost 4 bases, and 12 bases lay in between. CDR3 sequence: CASSVGGRIADTQYF. In DNA form, the CDR3 reads TGTGCCAGCAGCGTAGGGGGCCGAATCGCAGATACGCAGTATTTT.

This sequence joins TRBV7-3 and TRBJ2-1; D is possibly TRBD2 (6 bases). The ends were cut back, 4 bases at V and 10 bases at J, with 14 bases in the middle. The CDR3 spans 13 residues. The germline V gene encodes CDR1 SGHTA and CDR2 FQGTGA. CDR3: CASSSLEGWEQFF. CDR3 sequence (DNA): TGTGCCAGCAGCTCCTTGGAGGGCTGGGAGCAGTTCTTC.

The chain links TRBV28 to TRBJ2-1; the D call may be TRBD1 or TRBD2 (5 bases each). Germline CDR1 is MDHEN and CDR2 is SYDVKM. The germline V and J ends were trimmed by 10 bases and 7 bases, with 17 bases remaining between them. This CDR3 spans 13 amino acids. Here the CDR3 reads CATQRGVGNEQFF. The CDR3 DNA sequence: TGTGCCACCCAAAGGGGAGTTGGGAATGAGCAGTTCTTC.

V usage is TRBV7-8 and J usage is TRBJ2-1; 14 nucleotides match TRBD2. V lost 1 base, J lost 10 bases, and 6 bases stayed unmatched. Germline V gene lookup returns CDR1 SGHVS and CDR2 FQNEAQ. CDR3 size: 16 residues. DNA of the CDR3: TGTGCCAGCAGCTTAGGGTGGGGACTAGCGGGAGTAGAGCAGTTCTTC. Amino acid sequence: CASSLGWGLAGVEQFF.

The rearrangement uses TRBV7-2 and TRBJ2-2; D remains unclear. The CDR3 is 17 amino acids. Germline CDR1 reads SGHTA; CDR2 reads FQGNSA. V was trimmed by 7 bases and J by 2 bases, leaving 20 bases between them. CDR3 residues: CASTSRVSIFNTGELFF. The CDR3 coding sequence is TGTGCCAGCACCTCCCGGGTCTCCATCTTCAACACCGGGGAGCTGTTTTTT.

This clone came up once. The V and J genes are TRBV7-8 and TRBJ1-2, with unresolved D. The V and J ends lost 1 base and 2 bases respectively, with 5 bases between them. This CDR3 has 13 residues. CDR1 and CDR2 (germline): SGHVS, FQNEAQ. CDR3 region: CASSLDENYGYTF. In DNA, the CDR3 is TGTGCCAGCAGCTTAGATGAGAACTATGGCTACACCTTC.

The genes are TRBV7-9 and TRBJ2-2, with 7 positions matching TRBD2. Germline CDR1 SEHNR, CDR2 FQNEAQ (reference sequence). Trimming cost V 6 bases and J 4 bases; bases outside gene matches: 5. The CDR3 is 14 amino acids. CDR3 nucleotides: TGTGCCAGCAGGAGCGGGGTCGGCACCGGGGAGCTGTTTTTT. This sequence encodes CASRSGVGTGELFF.